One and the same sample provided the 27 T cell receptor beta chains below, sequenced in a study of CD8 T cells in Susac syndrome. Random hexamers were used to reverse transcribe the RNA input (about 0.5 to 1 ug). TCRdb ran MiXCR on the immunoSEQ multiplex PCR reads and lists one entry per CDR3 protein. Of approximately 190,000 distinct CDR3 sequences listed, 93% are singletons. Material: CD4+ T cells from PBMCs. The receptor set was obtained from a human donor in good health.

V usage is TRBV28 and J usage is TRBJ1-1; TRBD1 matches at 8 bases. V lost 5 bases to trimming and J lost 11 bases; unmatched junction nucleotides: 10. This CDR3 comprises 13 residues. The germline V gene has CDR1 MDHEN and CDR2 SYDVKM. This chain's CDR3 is CASSGQGPLRAFF. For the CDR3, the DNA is TGTGCCAGCAGTGGACAGGGACCCCTCAGGGCTTTCTTT.

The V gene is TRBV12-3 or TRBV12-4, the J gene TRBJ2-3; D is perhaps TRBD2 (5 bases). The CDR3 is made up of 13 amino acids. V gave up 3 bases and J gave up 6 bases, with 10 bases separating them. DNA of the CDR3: TGTGCCAGCAGTTTCGGACTGGGGGATACGCAGTATTTT. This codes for CASSFGLGDTQYF.

The CDR3 reads CASSVGPQVTNYGYTF. The CDR3 DNA sequence: TGTGCCAGCAGCGTAGGCCCACAGGTCACGAACTATGGCTACACCTTC. The gene calls are TRBV9 and TRBJ1-2; maybe TRBD1 (5 bases). The V gene lost 0 bases and the J gene lost 2 bases, with 14 bases spanning the gap. The CDR3 loop spans 16 amino acids. From germline, CDR1 is SGDLS and CDR2 YYNGEE.

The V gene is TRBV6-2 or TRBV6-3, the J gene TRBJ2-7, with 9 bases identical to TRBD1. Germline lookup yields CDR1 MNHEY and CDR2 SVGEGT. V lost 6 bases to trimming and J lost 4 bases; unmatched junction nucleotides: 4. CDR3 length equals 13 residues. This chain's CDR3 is CASRATGGYEQYV. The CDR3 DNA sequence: TGTGCCAGCAGAGCGACAGGGGGGTACGAGCAGTACGTC.

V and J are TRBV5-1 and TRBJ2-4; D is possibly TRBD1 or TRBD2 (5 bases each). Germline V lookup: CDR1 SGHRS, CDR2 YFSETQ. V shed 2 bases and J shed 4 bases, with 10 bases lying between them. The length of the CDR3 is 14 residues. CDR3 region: CASSLRGGKNIQYF. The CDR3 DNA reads TGCGCCAGCAGCTTACGTGGGGGAAAAAACATTCAGTACTTC. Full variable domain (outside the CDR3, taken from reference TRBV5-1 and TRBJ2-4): KAGVTQTPRYLIKTRGQQVTLSCSPISGHRSVSWYQQTPGQGLQFLFEYFSETQRNKGNFPGRFSGRQFSNSRSEMNVSTLELGDSALYLCASSLRGGKNIQYFGAGTRLSVL.

CDR3 coding DNA: TGTGCCAGCAGAAGGGGTGGGAATCCCTACGAGCAGTACTTC. Its protein product is CASRRGGNPYEQYF. The chain has TRBV27 and TRBJ2-7; TRBD1 is a possible D gene (5 bases). The germline CDR1 and CDR2 sequences are MNHEY and SMNVEV (reference sequence). Between the trimmed V and J ends, which lost 6 bases and 2 bases, there was a span of 14 bases. The length of the CDR3 is 14 residues.

As DNA, the CDR3 is TGTGCCAGCAGCTTACACCGGGAGCTGTTTTTT. This translates into CASSLHRELFF. The chain recombines TRBV7-6 with TRBJ2-2; unclear D gene. The CDR3 extends over 11 amino acids. Germline CDR1 SGHVS, CDR2 FNYEAQ. Trimming removed 2 bases from V and 9 bases from J, with 4 bases in between.

The CDR3 sequence is CASSVGGGTRPLHF. The CDR3 DNA is TGTGCCAGCAGCGTAGGCGGCGGAACAAGGCCCCTCCACTTT. This rearrangement joins TRBV9 to TRBJ1-6, with unresolved D. The CDR3 has 14 residues. Germline values: CDR1 SGDLS, CDR2 YYNGEE. V gave up 0 bases and J gave up 13 bases, with 14 bases separating them.

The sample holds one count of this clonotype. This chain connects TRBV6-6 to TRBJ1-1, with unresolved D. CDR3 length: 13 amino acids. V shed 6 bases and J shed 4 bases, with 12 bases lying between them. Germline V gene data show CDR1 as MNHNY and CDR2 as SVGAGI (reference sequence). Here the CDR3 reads CASSPRLGTEAFF. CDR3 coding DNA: TGTGCCAGCAGCCCTCGGCTGGGCACTGAAGCTTTCTTT.

The CDR3 loop is CSANPGTSQETQYF. In nucleotides, the CDR3 is TGCAGTGCTAACCCCGGGACTTCTCAAGAGACCCAGTACTTC. The rearrangement links TRBV20-1 to TRBJ2-5, with a possible D match to TRBD2 (6 bases). V was pared by 4 bases and J by 2 bases, with 14 bases between. The CDR3 is 14 amino acids. Per the germline V gene, CDR1 is DFQATT and CDR2 is SNEGSKA (reference sequence).

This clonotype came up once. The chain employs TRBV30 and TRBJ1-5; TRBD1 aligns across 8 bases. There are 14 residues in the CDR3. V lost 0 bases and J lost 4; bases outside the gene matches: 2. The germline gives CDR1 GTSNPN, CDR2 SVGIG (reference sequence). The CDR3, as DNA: TGTGCCTGGAGTGTACGGACAGGGAATCAGCCCCAGCATTTT. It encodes CAWSVRTGNQPQHF. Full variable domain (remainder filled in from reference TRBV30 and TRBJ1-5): SQTIHQWPATLVQPVGSPLSLECTVEGTSNPNLYWYRQAAGRGLQLLFYSVGIGQISSEVPQNLSASRPQDRQFILSSKKLLLSDSGFYLCAWSVRTGNQPQHFGDGTRLSIL.

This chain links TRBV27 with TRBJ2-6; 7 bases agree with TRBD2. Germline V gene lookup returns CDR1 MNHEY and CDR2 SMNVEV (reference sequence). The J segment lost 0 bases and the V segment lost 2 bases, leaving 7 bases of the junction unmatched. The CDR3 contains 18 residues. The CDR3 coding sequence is TGTGCCAGCAGTTTAAAGCCTAGCGGAAACTCTGGGGCCAACGTCCTGACTTTC. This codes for CASSLKPSGNSGANVLTF.

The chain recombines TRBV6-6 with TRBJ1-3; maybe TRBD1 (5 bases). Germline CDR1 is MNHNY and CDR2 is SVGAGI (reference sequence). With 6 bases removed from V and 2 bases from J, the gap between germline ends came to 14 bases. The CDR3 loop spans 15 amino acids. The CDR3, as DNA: TGTGCCAGCAGGGGGGTAGGGGTTGCTGGAAACACCATATATTTT. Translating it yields CASRGVGVAGNTIYF.

The CDR3 here is CASSWGQGSGANVLTF. CDR3 in DNA: TGTGCCAGCAGTTGGGGACAGGGTTCGGGGGCCAACGTCCTGACTTTC. V is TRBV11-3 and J is TRBJ2-6; 9 bases agree with TRBD1. Germline V gene sequence: CDR1 SGHNT, CDR2 YENEEA. V lost 6 bases, J lost 4 bases, and 7 bases stayed unmatched. This CDR3 region has 16 residues.

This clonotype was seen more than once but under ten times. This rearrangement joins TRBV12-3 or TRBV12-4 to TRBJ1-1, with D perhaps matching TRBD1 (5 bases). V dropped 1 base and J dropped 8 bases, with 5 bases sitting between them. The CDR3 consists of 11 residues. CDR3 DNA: TGTGCCAGCAGTTTAGGGGGGGAAGCTTTCTTT. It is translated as CASSLGGEAFF.

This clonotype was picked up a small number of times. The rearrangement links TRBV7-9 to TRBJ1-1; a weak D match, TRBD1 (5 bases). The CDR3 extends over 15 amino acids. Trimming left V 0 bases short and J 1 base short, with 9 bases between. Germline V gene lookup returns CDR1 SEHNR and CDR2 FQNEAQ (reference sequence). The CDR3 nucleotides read TGTGCCAGCAGCTTAGCTGATAGGGGGAACACTGAAGCTTTCTTT. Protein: CASSLADRGNTEAFF.

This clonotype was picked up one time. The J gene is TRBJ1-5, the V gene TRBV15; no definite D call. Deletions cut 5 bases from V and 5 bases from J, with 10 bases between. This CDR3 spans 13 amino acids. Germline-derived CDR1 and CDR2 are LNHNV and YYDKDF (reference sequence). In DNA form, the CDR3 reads TGTGCCACCAGCGGTTGGGCCGATCAGCCCCAGCATTTT. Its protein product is CATSGWADQPQHF.

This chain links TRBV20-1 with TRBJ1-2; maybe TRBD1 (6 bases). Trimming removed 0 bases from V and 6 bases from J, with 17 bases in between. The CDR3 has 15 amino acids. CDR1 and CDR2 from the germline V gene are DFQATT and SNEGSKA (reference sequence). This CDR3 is CSARDQNREKNGYTF. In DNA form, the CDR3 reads TGCAGTGCTAGAGATCAGAACAGGGAGAAGAATGGCTACACCTTC.

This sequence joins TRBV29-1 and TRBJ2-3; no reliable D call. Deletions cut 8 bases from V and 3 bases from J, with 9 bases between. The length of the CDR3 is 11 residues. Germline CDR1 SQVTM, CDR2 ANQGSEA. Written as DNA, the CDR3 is TGCAGCATCTCACTAACAGATACGCAGTATTTT. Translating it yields CSISLTDTQYF.

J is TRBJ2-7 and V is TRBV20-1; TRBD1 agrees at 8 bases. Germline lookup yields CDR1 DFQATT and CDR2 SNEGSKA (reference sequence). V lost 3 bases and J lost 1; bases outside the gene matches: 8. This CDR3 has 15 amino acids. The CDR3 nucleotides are TGCAGTGCTAGTCCCGGGACAGGTGATTCCTACGAGCAGTACTTC. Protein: CSASPGTGDSYEQYF.

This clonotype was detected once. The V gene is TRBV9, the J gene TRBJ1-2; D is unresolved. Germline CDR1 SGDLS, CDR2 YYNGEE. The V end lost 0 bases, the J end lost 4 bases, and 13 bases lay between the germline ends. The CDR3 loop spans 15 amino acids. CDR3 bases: TGTGCCAGCAGCGTAGCCTCCCGGGCGGGCTATGGCTACACCTTC. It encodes CASSVASRAGYGYTF.

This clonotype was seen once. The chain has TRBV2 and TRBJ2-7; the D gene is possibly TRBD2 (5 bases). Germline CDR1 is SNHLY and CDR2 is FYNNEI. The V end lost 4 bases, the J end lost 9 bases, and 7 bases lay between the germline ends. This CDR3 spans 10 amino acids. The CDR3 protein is CASSAGSQYF. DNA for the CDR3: TGTGCCAGCAGTGCGGGGTCGCAGTACTTC.

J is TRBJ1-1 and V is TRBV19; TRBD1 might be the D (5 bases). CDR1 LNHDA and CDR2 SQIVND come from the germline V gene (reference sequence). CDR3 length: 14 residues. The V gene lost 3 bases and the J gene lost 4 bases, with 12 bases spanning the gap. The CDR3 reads CASSIAAGTTEAFF. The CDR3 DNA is TGTGCCAGTAGTATTGCGGCAGGGACCACTGAAGCTTTCTTT.

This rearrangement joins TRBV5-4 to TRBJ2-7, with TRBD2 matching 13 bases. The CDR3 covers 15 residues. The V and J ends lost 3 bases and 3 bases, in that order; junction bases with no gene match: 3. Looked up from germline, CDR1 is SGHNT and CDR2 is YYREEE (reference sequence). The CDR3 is CASSSGTSGVYEQYV. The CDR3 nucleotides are TGTGCCAGCAGCTCCGGGACTAGCGGGGTCTACGAGCAGTACGTC.

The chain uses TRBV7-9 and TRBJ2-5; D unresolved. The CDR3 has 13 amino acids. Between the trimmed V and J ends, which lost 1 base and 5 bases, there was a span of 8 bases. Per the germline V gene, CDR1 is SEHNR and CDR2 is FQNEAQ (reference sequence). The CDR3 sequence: CASSLGSAETQYF. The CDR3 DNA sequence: TGTGCCAGCAGCTTAGGCAGCGCGGAGACCCAGTACTTC.

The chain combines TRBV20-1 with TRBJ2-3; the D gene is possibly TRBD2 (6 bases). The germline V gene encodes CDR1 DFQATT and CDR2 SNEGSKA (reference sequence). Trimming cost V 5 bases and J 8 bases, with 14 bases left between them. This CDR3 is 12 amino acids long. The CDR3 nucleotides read TGCAGTGCTGGCCGGGACGGGGGTACGCAGTATTTT. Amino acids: CSAGRDGGTQYF.

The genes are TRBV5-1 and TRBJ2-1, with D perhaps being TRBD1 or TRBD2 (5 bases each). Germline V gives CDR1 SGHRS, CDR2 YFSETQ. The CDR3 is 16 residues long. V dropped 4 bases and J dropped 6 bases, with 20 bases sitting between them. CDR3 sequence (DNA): TGCGCCAGCAGCACCTTTGGGGGATCCGGGATCAATGAGCAGTTCTTC. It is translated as CASSTFGGSGINEQFF.